The 27 T cell receptor beta chains listed next were all sequenced from one sample in a study of cytomegalovirus exposure and HLA in healthy donors. The repertoire was sequenced with immunoSEQ multiplex PCR; TCRdb's copy has only in-frame clones and lacks some. The sample contains around 160,000 clones, about 90% of which appear only once. The sequenced material came from PBMCs. The receptors derive from a woman aged 18-30 years in good health and CMV-seropositive.

The chain carries TRBV11-2 and TRBJ2-7, with D perhaps TRBD2 (5 bases). The CDR3 totals 14 residues. Germline loops: CDR1 SGHAT, CDR2 FQNNGV. Trimming stripped 5 bases from V and 7 bases from J, with 18 bases between. The CDR3 DNA follows: TGTGCCAGCAGCCCCGAGGAGGTAGGACGGGAGCAGTACTTC. The encoded protein is CASSPEEVGREQYF.

The genes are TRBV4-1 and TRBJ2-3, with D perhaps matching TRBD2 (6 bases). Germline V gene sequence: CDR1 MGHRA, CDR2 YSYEKL. This CDR3 has 17 residues. With 1 base removed from V and 0 bases from J, the gap between germline ends came to 14 bases. The CDR3 DNA sequence: TGCGCCAGCAGCCAAGTAATTAGCGGCTCTAGCACAGATACGCAGTATTTT. It codes for CASSQVISGSSTDTQYF.

V and J are TRBV11-2 and TRBJ1-4; maybe TRBD1 (6 bases). V lost 1 base and J lost 3, with 9 bases in between. Germline V CDR1 and CDR2: SGHAT, FQNNGV. The CDR3 runs 15 residues. The CDR3 sequence is CASSLGPGANEKLFF. DNA of the CDR3: TGTGCCAGCAGCTTAGGTCCAGGGGCTAATGAAAAACTGTTTTTT.

The chain joins TRBV27 to TRBJ2-7; tentatively, D is TRBD1 (5 bases). V was cut by 5 bases and J by 3 bases, with 14 bases left in between. The CDR3 sequence is 14 residues long. CDR1 and CDR2 from the germline V gene are MNHEY and SMNVEV (reference sequence). DNA for the CDR3: TGTGCCAGCAGTCTCAGGGTCTCCTACTACGAGCAGTACTTC. Amino acid sequence: CASSLRVSYYEQYF.

The chain links TRBV28 to TRBJ2-3; 10 bases match TRBD1. Germline lookup yields CDR1 MDHEN and CDR2 SYDVKM. Trimming took 5 bases from V and 6 from J; bases not matched to a gene: 8. This CDR3 comprises 15 residues. CDR3 sequence: CASSASGTGEDTQYF. The DNA of the CDR3 is TGTGCCAGCAGTGCCTCCGGGACAGGGGAGGATACGCAGTATTTT.

This rearrangement joins TRBV5-1 to TRBJ2-3, with D perhaps matching TRBD1 (5 bases). This CDR3 has 16 residues. Per the germline V gene, CDR1 is SGHRS and CDR2 is YFSETQ. V was trimmed by 0 bases and J by 0 bases, leaving 11 bases between them. The CDR3 is CASSLGTSLSTDTQYF. DNA for the CDR3: TGCGCCAGCAGCTTGGGGACAAGCCTTAGCACAGATACGCAGTATTTT.

This clone was observed once. This rearrangement joins TRBV11-2 to TRBJ2-1; 11 nucleotides line up with TRBD2. The CDR3 consists of 16 residues. J gave up 8 bases and V 1 base, and 7 bases lay outside the gene matches. Germline V gene data show CDR1 as SGHAT and CDR2 as FQNNGV. DNA for the CDR3: TGTGCCAGCAGCTTAGGATTAGCGGGGGGGGACGATGAGCAGTTCTTC. Protein: CASSLGLAGGDDEQFF.

The chain is built from TRBV7-9 and TRBJ2-7, with 8 bases lining up with TRBD1. The CDR3 sequence is 15 residues long. Germline CDR1 and CDR2: SEHNR and FQNEAQ (reference sequence). After removal of 4 bases from V and 5 bases from J, the junction contained 10 bases not matched to a gene. CDR3 nucleotides: TGTGCCAGCAGCTCGGGTACAGGGGGAGGCCACGAGCAGTACTTC. Protein product: CASSSGTGGGHEQYF.

The CDR3 nucleotides are TGTGCCAGCAGCATCGGGTCCCTGGCAGGGGAGACCCAGTACTTC. Its protein product is CASSIGSLAGETQYF. The V call is TRBV7-2, the J call TRBJ2-5; tentatively, D is TRBD1 (5 bases). The CDR3 extends over 15 amino acids. V lost 5 bases to trimming and J lost 5 bases, with 18 bases between them. CDR1 and CDR2 from the germline V gene are SGHTA and FQGNSA.

The rearrangement joins TRBV5-4 to TRBJ2-5, with 9 bases lining up with TRBD2. V gave up 2 bases and J gave up 5 bases; unmatched junction bases: 4. The CDR3 has 14 residues. Germline CDR1 and CDR2: SGHNT and YYREEE (reference sequence). CDR3 region: CASSFAGGLETQYF. The CDR3 DNA is TGTGCCAGCAGCTTTGCGGGGGGGTTGGAGACCCAGTACTTC. The variable domain in full, with the rest retrieved from reference TRBV5-4 and TRBJ2-5, is ETGVTQSPTHLIKTRGQQVTLRCSSQSGHNTVSWYQQALGQGPQFIFQYYREEENGRGNFPPRFSGLQFPNYSSELNVNALELDDSALYLCASSFAGGLETQYFGPGTRLLVL.

V and J are TRBV6-1 and TRBJ1-6, with 8 bases aligning to TRBD1. CDR3 size: 15 residues. The germline gives CDR1 MNHNS, CDR2 SASEGT. After removal of 7 bases from V and 5 bases from J, the junction contained 7 bases not matched to a gene. The CDR3 DNA is TGTGCCAGCAAAGTAACGGGACAGGATAATTCACCCCTCCACTTT. Amino acids: CASKVTGQDNSPLHF.

V is TRBV27 and J is TRBJ2-6, with TRBD1 matching 8 bases. J gave up 2 bases and V 2 bases, and 8 bases lay outside the gene matches. Germline-derived CDR1 and CDR2 are MNHEY and SMNVEV (reference sequence). The CDR3 is 18 amino acids. CDR3 region: CASSLRDRGTPGANVLTF. The CDR3 DNA reads as TGTGCCAGCAGTTTAAGAGACAGGGGAACCCCTGGGGCCAACGTCCTGACTTTC.

The chain is built from TRBV28 and TRBJ2-5; D may be TRBD1 (8 bases). Trimming shortened V by 2 bases and J by 3 bases, and 13 bases separated the two germline ends. This CDR3 contains 15 residues. Germline values: CDR1 MDHEN, CDR2 SYDVKM. CDR3 protein: CASSLQGAGEETQYF. The CDR3 nucleotides are TGTGCCAGCAGTTTACAGGGGGCGGGAGAAGAGACCCAGTACTTC.

This clone is classed as medium-sized. The chain links TRBV28 to TRBJ2-7; D may be TRBD1 (6 bases). This CDR3 contains 14 residues. The germline V and J ends were trimmed by 10 bases and 3 bases, with 19 bases remaining between them. Germline V lookup: CDR1 MDHEN, CDR2 SYDVKM. The CDR3 reads CATYINRVIYEQYF. In DNA form, the CDR3 reads TGTGCCACCTATATAAACAGGGTAATCTACGAGCAGTACTTC.

The chain joins TRBV28 to TRBJ2-3, with TRBD2 as a possible D gene (6 bases). The V and J ends lost 2 bases and 8 bases respectively, with 8 bases between them. Germline loops: CDR1 MDHEN, CDR2 SYDVKM. The CDR3 sequence is 12 residues long. As DNA, the CDR3 is TGTGCCAGCAGTTTAGGGGGGAGTACGCAGTATTTT. Translation gives CASSLGGSTQYF.

This chain connects TRBV15 to TRBJ1-2; D perhaps matches TRBD1 (6 bases). Trimming took 0 bases from V and 4 from J, leaving 15 bases between them. The V gene's germline CDR1 is LNHNV and CDR2 YYDKDF (reference sequence). The CDR3 runs 16 residues. The CDR3 protein is CATSRDPPGQFYGYTF. CDR3 coding DNA: TGTGCCACCAGCAGAGATCCCCCTGGACAGTTCTATGGCTACACCTTC.

This chain links TRBV6-5 with TRBJ2-7; D is ambiguous. Deletions cut 0 bases from V and 3 bases from J, with 6 bases between. The CDR3 contains 13 residues. Germline CDR1 MNHEY, CDR2 SVGAGI. In DNA, the CDR3 is TGTGCCAGCAGTTACTCACACGACTACGAGCAGTACTTC. As protein: CASSYSHDYEQYF.

The rearrangement links TRBV9 to TRBJ1-1; D remains ambiguous. This CDR3 has 13 amino acids. Germline V CDR1 and CDR2: SGDLS, YYNGEE. The V end was cut by 0 bases, the J end by 1 base, with 4 bases between. CDR3 DNA: TGTGCCAGCAGCGTAGTGCGGAACACTGAAGCTTTCTTT. Protein: CASSVVRNTEAFF.

This chain joins TRBV6-1 and TRBJ1-3, with D hard to call. Germline values: CDR1 MNHNS, CDR2 SASEGT. This CDR3 is built from 11 residues. Trimming took 8 bases from V and 4 from J, leaving 6 bases between them. CDR3 protein: CASGVGNTIYF. The CDR3 bases are TGTGCCAGCGGAGTAGGAAACACCATATATTTT.

The chain uses TRBV2 and TRBJ2-4; TRBD1 is a possible D gene (5 bases). Germline V gives CDR1 SNHLY, CDR2 FYNNEI. The CDR3 extends over 16 amino acids. The germline V and J ends were trimmed by 3 bases and 4 bases, with 16 bases remaining between them. CDR3 coding DNA: TGTGCCAGCAGTGATCAGGGCCCACAGGATAAAAACATTCAGTACTTC. Translation: CASSDQGPQDKNIQYF.

The sample holds a few counts of this clone. The chain is built from TRBV28 and TRBJ2-7, with D perhaps TRBD1 (6 bases). This CDR3 is built from 13 residues. The germline V gene has CDR1 MDHEN and CDR2 SYDVKM. Trimming shortened V by 2 bases and J by 2 bases, and 7 bases separated the two germline ends. This chain's CDR3 is CASSLTGPYEQYF. The CDR3 bases are TGTGCCAGCAGTTTAACAGGGCCCTACGAGCAGTACTTC.

This clone was counted a single time. The V gene is TRBV6-4, the J gene TRBJ2-2, with 9 bases identical to TRBD1. The CDR3 contains 15 residues. In germline, CDR1 is MRHNA, CDR2 SNTAGT. The ends lost 5 bases at V and 4 bases at J; junction bases unmatched: 5. The DNA for the CDR3 is TGTGCCAGCAGTCGGGACAGGGAAGGCACCGGGGAGCTGTTTTTT. As protein: CASSRDREGTGELFF.

The CDR3 loop is CASTSQPILVDEQFF. Written as DNA, the CDR3 is TGTGCCAGCACTAGTCAACCAATACTCGTCGATGAGCAGTTCTTC. V is TRBV6-1 and J is TRBJ2-1; D is ambiguous. This CDR3 has 15 residues. In germline, CDR1 is MNHNS, CDR2 SASEGT. V gave up 7 bases and J gave up 8 bases, with 21 bases separating them.

This rearrangement joins TRBV5-1 to TRBJ1-2; D ambiguous. The CDR3 is made up of 15 amino acids. V lost 0 bases, J lost 3 bases, and 12 bases lay in between. Germline V gene sequence: CDR1 SGHRS, CDR2 YFSETQ. In nucleotides, the CDR3 is TGCGCCAGCAGCTTGGGCACGGGGAGAGACTATGGCTACACCTTC. It yields the protein CASSLGTGRDYGYTF.

V usage is TRBV19 and J usage is TRBJ1-1, with D perhaps matching TRBD1 (5 bases). Trimming stripped 4 bases from V and 8 bases from J, with 17 bases between. Germline V lookup: CDR1 LNHDA, CDR2 SQIVND (reference sequence). The CDR3 is made up of 14 amino acids. This chain's CDR3 is CASSTSGTKGEAFF. Here the CDR3 DNA reads TGTGCCAGTAGTACATCCGGGACTAAGGGGGAAGCTTTCTTT.

V gene TRBV18 combines with J gene TRBJ1-2, with 8 bases lining up with TRBD1. After removal of 6 bases from V and 8 bases from J, the junction contained 14 bases not matched to a gene. Germline V gives CDR1 KGHSH, CDR2 LQKENI. The CDR3 totals 15 residues. CDR3 protein: CASSPYDRGAFGYTF. In DNA, the CDR3 is TGTGCCAGCTCGCCCTATGACAGGGGAGCATTCGGCTACACCTTC.

The chain recombines TRBV30 with TRBJ2-1; 10 positions match TRBD2. There are 15 residues in the CDR3. Germline CDR1 is GTSNPN and CDR2 is SVGIG (reference sequence). With 0 bases clipped from V and 2 bases from J, the junction kept 1 base outside the gene matches. In DNA, the CDR3 is TGTGCCTGGAGTGTTAGCGGGGGGCCCTACAATGAGCAGTTCTTC. It yields the protein CAWSVSGGPYNEQFF.